This T cell receptor (beta chain) stems from a study of CD4 T cells in relation to SARS-CoV-2 and coronaviruses. Study-wide points: Culture-expanded clones reflect memory recall rather than primary priming during culture. In around 67% of donors, memory CD4+ clonotypes crossrecognized SARS-CoV-2 and at least one common cold coronavirus spike. No donor gave both pre-pandemic and post-infection samples. SARS-CoV-2-driven expansion was significantly weaker in crossreactive than monoreactive clones.

Remarks on this clone: Its antigen is still unknown.

Clones were read by immunoSEQ multiplex PCR, and TCRdb kept only the in-frame ones, dropping some. The table includes approximately 70,000 clones, approximately 95% detected once. V lost 7 bases, J lost 1 base, and 19 bases lay in between. The CDR3 totals 16 residues. Germline CDR1 SGHTA, CDR2 FQGNSA. The unexposed donors gave CD4+ T cells in about 2011-2018, prior to COVID-19. The chain joins TRBV7-2 to TRBJ2-5; weak D call: TRBD1 (6 bases). This TCR derives from a human donor in good health. The sequenced sample consisted of naive CD4+ T cells from PBMCs. Subset reported: naive CD4+ T cells isolated by negative enrichment. The CDR3 spells CASIQPGQLIQETQYF. For the CDR3, the DNA is TGTGCCAGCATCCAACCAGGACAGCTAATCCAAGAGACCCAGTACTTC. The entire variable domain, with the rest obtained from reference TRBV7-2 and TRBJ2-5, is as follows: GAGVSQSPSNKVTEKGKDVELRCDPISGHTALYWYRQSLGQGLEFLIYFQGNSAPDKSGLPSDRFSAERTGGSVSTLTIQRTQQEDSAVYLCASIQPGQLIQETQYFGPGTRLLVL.